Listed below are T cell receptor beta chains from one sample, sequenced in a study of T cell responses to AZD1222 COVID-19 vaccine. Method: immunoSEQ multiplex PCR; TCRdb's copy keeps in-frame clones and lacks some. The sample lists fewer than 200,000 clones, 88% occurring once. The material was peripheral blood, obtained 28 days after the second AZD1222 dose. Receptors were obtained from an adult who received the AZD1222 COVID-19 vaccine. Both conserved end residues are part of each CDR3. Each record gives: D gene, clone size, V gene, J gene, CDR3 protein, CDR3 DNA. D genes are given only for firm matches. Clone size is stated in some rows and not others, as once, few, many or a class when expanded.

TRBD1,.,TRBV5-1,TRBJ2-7,CASSPRDRVEQYF,TGCGCCAGCAGCCCCCGGGACAGAGTCGAGCAGTACTTC
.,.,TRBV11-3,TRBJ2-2,CASSLDPSTGELFF,TGTGCCAGCAGCTTAGATCCCTCCACCGGGGAGCTGTTTTTT
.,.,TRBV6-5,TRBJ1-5,CASRAGRDNQPQHF,TGTGCCAGCAGGGCAGGAAGGGACAATCAGCCCCAGCATTTT
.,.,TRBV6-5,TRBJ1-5,CASRTTSGPQHF,TGTGCCAGCAGGACAACTAGCGGGCCCCAGCATTTT
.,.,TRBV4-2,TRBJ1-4,CASTPHPRNEKLFF,TGTGCCAGCACCCCTCACCCAAGGAATGAAAAACTGTTTTTT
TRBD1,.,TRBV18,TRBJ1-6,CASSLSGGENSPLHF,TGTGCCAGCTCATTGTCAGGGGGCGAGAATTCACCCCTCCACTTT
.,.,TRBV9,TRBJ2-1,CASSPRGPSGSYNEQFF,TGTGCCAGCAGCCCCCGGGGACCATCAGGCTCCTACAATGAGCAGTTCTTC
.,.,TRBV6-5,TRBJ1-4,CASSYSYAQFEKLFF,TGTGCCAGCAGTTACTCGTACGCACAATTTGAAAAACTGTTTTTT
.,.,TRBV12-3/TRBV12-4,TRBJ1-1,CASSDAGLRAFF,TGTGCCAGCAGTGACGCAGGTTTACGGGCTTTCTTT
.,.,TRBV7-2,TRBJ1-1,CASSLVVLHTEAFF,TGTGCCAGCAGCTTAGTGGTCCTACACACTGAAGCTTTCTTT
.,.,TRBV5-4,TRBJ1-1,CASSLSTVGTEAFF,TGTGCCAGCAGCTTGTCGACAGTGGGCACTGAAGCTTTCTTT
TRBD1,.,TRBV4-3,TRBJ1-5,CASSQLTGGNQPQHF,TGCGCCAGCAGCCAATTGACAGGGGGCAATCAGCCCCAGCATTTT
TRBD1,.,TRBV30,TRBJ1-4,CAWSDGTGDEKLFF,TGTGCCTGGAGTGATGGGACAGGGGATGAAAAACTGTTTTTT
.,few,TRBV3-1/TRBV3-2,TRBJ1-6,CASRAQGHSPLHF,TGTGCCAGCAGGGCACAGGGTCATTCACCCCTCCACTTT
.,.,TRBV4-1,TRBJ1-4,CASSQVRSGRTNEKLFF,TGCGCCAGCAGCCAAGTTAGATCGGGTCGTACTAATGAAAAACTGTTTTTT
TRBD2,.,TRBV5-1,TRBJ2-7,CASSPGRGAYEQYF,TGCGCCAGCAGCCCTGGGCGGGGGGCTTACGAGCAGTACTTC
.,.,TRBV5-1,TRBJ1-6,CASQSGTEYSPLHF,TGCGCCAGCCAATCCGGGACGGAATATTCACCCCTCCACTTT
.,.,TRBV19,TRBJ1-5,CASSNNQPQHF,TGTGCCAGTAGTAACAATCAGCCCCAGCATTTT
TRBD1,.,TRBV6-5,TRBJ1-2,CASSYSLGQGNYGYTF,TGTGCCAGCAGTTACTCGTTGGGACAGGGTAACTATGGCTACACCTTC
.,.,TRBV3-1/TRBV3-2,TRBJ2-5,CASSRCLGGVQETQYF,TGTGCCAGCAGCCGATGCCTAGGAGGGGTCCAAGAGACCCAGTACTTC
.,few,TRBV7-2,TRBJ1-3,CASRRENRAGNTIYF,TGTGCCAGCAGACGCGAAAACAGGGCTGGAAACACCATATATTTT
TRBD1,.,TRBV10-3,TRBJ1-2,CAIIGRFDRGKNGYTF,TGTGCCATCATAGGTCGTTTTGACAGGGGCAAAAATGGCTACACCTTC
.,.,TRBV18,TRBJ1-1,CASSTRSGGDTEAFF,TGTGCCAGCTCAACCCGCTCGGGGGGAGACACTGAAGCTTTCTTT
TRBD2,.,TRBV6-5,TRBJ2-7,CASGPSGGYEQYF,TGTGCCAGCGGCCCTAGCGGGGGCTACGAGCAGTACTTC
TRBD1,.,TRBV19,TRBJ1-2,CASSIVGTANYGYTF,TGTGCCAGTAGTATAGTAGGGACAGCTAACTATGGCTACACCTTC
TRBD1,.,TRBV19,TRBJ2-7,CASAGQGIGSYEQYF,TGTGCCAGTGCCGGACAGGGGATTGGGTCCTACGAGCAGTACTTC
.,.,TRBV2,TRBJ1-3,CASLGQAQNTIYF,TGTGCCAGCCTAGGGCAGGCACAAAACACCATATATTTT
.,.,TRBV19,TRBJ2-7,CASKAGDLYEQYF,TGTGCCAGTAAGGCAGGGGATTTGTACGAGCAGTACTTC
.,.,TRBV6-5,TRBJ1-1,CASSPQGWDTEAFF,TGTGCCAGCAGTCCACAAGGGTGGGACACTGAAGCTTTCTTT
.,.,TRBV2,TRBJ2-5,CASIQNQETQYF,TGTGCCAGCATTCAAAATCAAGAGACCCAGTACTTC
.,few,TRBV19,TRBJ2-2,CASSVDRRNYGELFF,TGTGCCAGTAGTGTTGACCGGAGGAATTACGGGGAGCTGTTTTTT
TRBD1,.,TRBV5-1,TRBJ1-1,CASGTGDTEAFF,TGCGCCAGCGGGACAGGGGACACTGAAGCTTTCTTT
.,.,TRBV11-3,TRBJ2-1,CASSLRGNNEQFF,TGTGCCAGCAGCCTCAGAGGGAACAATGAGCAGTTCTTC
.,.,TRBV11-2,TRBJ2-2,CASSLDTRTGELFF,TGTGCCAGCAGCTTAGATACCCGCACCGGGGAGCTGTTTTTT
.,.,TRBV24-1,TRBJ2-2,CATSTSYTGELFF,TGTGCCACCAGTACTTCTTACACCGGGGAGCTGTTTTTT
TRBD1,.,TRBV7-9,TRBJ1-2,CASSLGTGDYGYTF,TGTGCCAGCAGCTTAGGAACAGGGGACTATGGCTACACCTTC
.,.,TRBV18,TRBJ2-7,CASSPAVGEQYF,TGTGCCAGCTCCCCCGCCGTGGGCGAGCAGTACTTC
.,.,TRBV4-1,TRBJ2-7,CASSRADSRGRSSYEQYF,TGCGCCAGCAGCCGGGCTGATAGTAGGGGCCGTAGCTCCTACGAGCAGTACTTC
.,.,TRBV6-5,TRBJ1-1,CASSYRAEGTEAFF,TGTGCCAGCAGTTACCGGGCAGAGGGGACTGAAGCTTTCTTT
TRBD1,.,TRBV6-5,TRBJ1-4,CASSPQGGEKLFF,TGTGCCAGCAGCCCCCAGGGGGGCGAAAAACTGTTTTTT
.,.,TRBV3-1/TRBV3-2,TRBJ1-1,CASSQGPGSRTEAFF,TGTGCCAGCAGCCAAGGACCAGGGAGTCGGACTGAAGCTTTCTTT
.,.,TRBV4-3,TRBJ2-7,CASSQERAPSYEQYF,TGCGCCAGCAGCCAAGAGAGGGCGCCGTCCTACGAGCAGTACTTC
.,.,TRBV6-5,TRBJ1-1,CASSYRRNTEAFF,TGTGCCAGCAGTTACCGCCGAAACACTGAAGCTTTCTTT
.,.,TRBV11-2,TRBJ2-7,CASSEAYEQYF,TGTGCCAGCAGCGAAGCCTACGAGCAGTACTTC
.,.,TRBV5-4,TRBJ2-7,CASSVEQGREQYF,TGTGCCAGCAGCGTAGAACAGGGTCGCGAGCAGTACTTC
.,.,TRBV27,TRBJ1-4,CASGNLATNEKLFF,TGTGCCAGCGGCAACCTTGCAACTAATGAAAAACTGTTTTTT
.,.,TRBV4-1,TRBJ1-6,CASSQVPHSGSYNSPLHF,TGCGCCAGCAGCCAAGTCCCGCATTCGGGGTCCTATAATTCACCCCTCCACTTT
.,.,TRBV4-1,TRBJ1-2,CASSQVGIADYGYTF,TGCGCCAGCAGTCAAGTTGGGATAGCAGACTATGGCTACACCTTC
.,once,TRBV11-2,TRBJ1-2,CASSPEPEANYGYTF,TGTGCCAGCAGCCCGGAACCGGAGGCTAACTATGGCTACACCTTC
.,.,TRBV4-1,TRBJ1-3,CASSQGLRGEGNTIYF,TGCGCCAGCAGCCAAGGATTGAGAGGGGAAGGAAACACCATATATTTT
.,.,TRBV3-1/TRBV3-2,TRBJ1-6,CASSQGVLNSPLHF,TGTGCCAGCAGCCAAGGTGTCCTTAATTCACCCCTCCACTTT
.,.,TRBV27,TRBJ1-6,CASSTGTDNSPLHF,TGTGCCAGCAGTACCGGGACGGATAATTCACCCCTCCACTTT
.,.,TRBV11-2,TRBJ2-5,CASSLRETQYF,TGTGCCAGCAGCTTAAGAGAGACCCAGTACTTC
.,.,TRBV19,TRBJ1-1,CASSLGLNTEAFF,TGTGCCAGTAGTCTGGGGTTGAACACTGAAGCTTTCTTT
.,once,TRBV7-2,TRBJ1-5,CASSPRLGNQPQHF,TGTGCCAGCAGCCCCCGGTTGGGCAATCAGCCCCAGCATTTT
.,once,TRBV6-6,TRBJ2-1,CASSYSLSGGNEQFF,TGTGCCAGCAGTTACTCCCTATCTGGAGGAAATGAGCAGTTCTTC
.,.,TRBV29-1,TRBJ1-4,CSVRSTNEKLFF,TGCAGCGTCAGGTCAACTAATGAAAAACTGTTTTTT
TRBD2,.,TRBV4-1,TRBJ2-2,CASSQERGAGVGNTGELFF,TGCGCCAGCAGCCAAGAACGGGGAGCGGGGGTCGGGAACACCGGGGAGCTGTTTTTT
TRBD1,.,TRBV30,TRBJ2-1,CAFTGRGQSRNEQFF,TGTGCCTTCACAGGTCGGGGACAGAGTAGAAATGAGCAGTTCTTC
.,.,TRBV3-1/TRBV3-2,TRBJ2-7,CASSQAGTDDEQYF,TGTGCCAGCAGCCAAGCAGGGACGGACGACGAGCAGTACTTC